One and the same sample provided the 14 T cell receptor beta chains below, sequenced in a study of OX40 agonist ivuxolimab in advanced cancers. This table comes from immunoSEQ multiplex PCR, and its TCRdb copy is limited to in-frame clones, with some not included. The data hold about 52,000 clones, with approximately 83% observed a single time. Sample: CD4+ or CD8+ T cells sorted from blood, taken in a trial of the OX40 agonist ivuxolimab. These TCRs come from an adult with an advanced solid tumor such as melanoma, head and neck, liver or kidney cancer.

The chain has TRBV9 and TRBJ1-2; TRBD1 matches at 9 bases. The CDR3 is 15 residues long. V lost 3 bases and J lost 5; bases outside the gene matches: 8. Looked up from germline, CDR1 is SGDLS and CDR2 is YYNGEE. The CDR3 DNA reads TGTGCCAGCAGCGGTCGGACAGGGGATAGTTATGGCTACACCTTC. This translates into CASSGRTGDSYGYTF.

This clone was picked up a small number of times. The rearrangement links TRBV30 to TRBJ2-7, with 8 bases matching TRBD1. This CDR3 is built from 15 residues. V shed 5 bases, J shed 2 bases, and the junction held 11 bases outside the gene matches. Germline V lookup: CDR1 GTSNPN, CDR2 SVGIG (reference sequence). CDR3 DNA sequence: TGTGCCTGGCGCCCCTGGGACAGGAGGACCTACGAGCAGTACTTC. Translation: CAWRPWDRRTYEQYF.

This clone was observed a few times. The chain carries TRBV6-5 and TRBJ1-5, with D unresolved. Deletions cut 6 bases from V and 2 bases from J, with 5 bases between. Germline values: CDR1 MNHEY, CDR2 SVGAGI. The CDR3 has 12 residues. The CDR3 DNA is TGTGCCAGCAGGGAGGGCAATCAGCCCCAGCATTTT. Its protein is CASREGNQPQHF.

This rearrangement joins TRBV7-2 to TRBJ2-1; D may be TRBD1 (6 bases). Germline CDR1 is SGHTA and CDR2 is FQGNSA. V lost 5 bases and J lost 2, with 13 bases in between. The CDR3 consists of 15 residues. CDR3 residues: CASSAPGTTYNEQFF. For the CDR3, the DNA is TGTGCCAGCAGCGCGCCCGGGACAACCTACAATGAGCAGTTCTTC.

The V gene is TRBV7-2, the J gene TRBJ2-5; TRBD1 aligns across 7 bases. The V gene end was trimmed by 4 bases and the J gene end by 0 bases; junction bases not matched to a gene: 11. CDR3 length equals 17 residues. Germline CDR1 SGHTA, CDR2 FQGNSA. The CDR3 DNA sequence: TGTGCCAGCAGCTACCCCCCCACAGGGGCCTACCAAGAGACCCAGTACTTC. This codes for CASSYPPTGAYQETQYF. The variable domain in full, completed from reference TRBV7-2 and TRBJ2-5, reads GAGVSQSPSNKVTEKGKDVELRCDPISGHTALYWYRQSLGQGLEFLIYFQGNSAPDKSGLPSDRFSAERTGGSVSTLTIQRTQQEDSAVYLCASSYPPTGAYQETQYFGPGTRLLVL.

The chain employs TRBV5-1 and TRBJ2-7; 7 nucleotides line up with TRBD1. This CDR3 contains 14 residues. With 4 bases clipped from V and 0 bases from J, the junction kept 4 bases outside the gene matches. Germline lookup yields CDR1 SGHRS and CDR2 YFSETQ. CDR3 in amino acids: CASSLGDSSYEQYF. CDR3 DNA: TGCGCCAGCAGCCTAGGGGACAGCTCCTACGAGCAGTACTTC.

The rearrangement joins TRBV30 to TRBJ1-4; D is unclear. Germline CDR1 is GTSNPN and CDR2 is SVGIG (reference sequence). V gave up 7 bases and J gave up 2 bases, with 17 bases separating them. The length of the CDR3 is 15 residues. CDR3 coding DNA: TGTGCCTATGAACGGCAGTCTCTTACTAATGAAAAACTGTTTTTT. This gives the protein CAYERQSLTNEKLFF.

This clone was detected a few times. The chain is built from TRBV19 and TRBJ1-6; no reliable D call. Germline lookup yields CDR1 LNHDA and CDR2 SQIVND (reference sequence). CDR3 length equals 14 residues. V lost 4 bases, J lost 7 bases, and 11 bases lay in between. The DNA for the CDR3 is TGTGCCAGTAGTACCAGGACGGAAAATTCACCCCTCCACTTT. Translating it yields CASSTRTENSPLHF. The whole variable domain, filled in from reference TRBV19 and TRBJ1-6, reads DGGITQSPKYLFRKEGQNVTLSCEQNLNHDAMYWYRQDPGQGLRLIYYSQIVNDFQKGDIAEGYSVSREKKESFPLTVTSAQKNPTAFYLCASSTRTENSPLHFGNGTRLTVT.

The chain has TRBV9 and TRBJ1-3, with D tentatively TRBD1 (5 bases). This CDR3 is 15 amino acids long. From germline, CDR1 is SGDLS and CDR2 YYNGEE. Trimming pared 3 bases from V and 4 bases from J, leaving 14 bases between. CDR3 in DNA: TGTGCCAGCAGCGCTGGGGCGGGAGGGGGAAACACCATATATTTT. This gives the protein CASSAGAGGGNTIYF. The full variable domain, its missing parts supplied by reference TRBV9 and TRBJ1-3, is DSGVTQTPKHLITATGQRVTLRCSPRSGDLSVYWYQQSLDQGLQFLIQYYNGEERAKGNILERFSAQQFPDLHSELNLSSLELGDSALYFCASSAGAGGGNTIYFGEGSWLTVV.

The chain is built from TRBV5-5 and TRBJ2-6; TRBD2 is a possible D gene (5 bases). CDR1 SGHKS and CDR2 YYEKEE come from the germline V gene (reference sequence). The germline V and J ends were trimmed by 7 bases and 4 bases, with 9 bases remaining between them. The CDR3 loop spans 13 amino acids. CDR3 residues: CASSGKGANVLTF. DNA of the CDR3: TGTGCCAGCTCGGGGAAGGGGGCCAACGTCCTGACTTTC.

This chain connects TRBV28 to TRBJ2-7, with D tentatively TRBD1 (5 bases). Germline lookup yields CDR1 MDHEN and CDR2 SYDVKM. This CDR3 comprises 14 residues. V lost 3 bases and J 4 bases, leaving 13 bases between the germline ends. CDR3 coding DNA: TGTGCCAGCAGTTTTGCAGGGTTCAAATACGAGCAGTACTTC. It encodes CASSFAGFKYEQYF. Drawing the rest from reference TRBV28 and TRBJ2-7, the complete variable domain is DVKVTQSSRYLVKRTGEKVFLECVQDMDHENMFWYRQDPGLGLRLIYFSYDVKMKEKGDIPEGYSVSREKKERFSLILESASTNQTSMYLCASSFAGFKYEQYFGPGTRLTVT.

The V and J genes are TRBV6-1 and TRBJ1-2; 9 bases are a match to TRBD1. Germline values: CDR1 MNHNS, CDR2 SASEGT. The V segment lost 0 bases and the J segment 7 bases; nucleotides outside the gene matches: 6. This CDR3 is built from 15 residues. In nucleotides, the CDR3 is TGTGCCAGCAGTGAAGCCGGGACAGGGCAACGTGGCTACACCTTC. Amino acids: CASSEAGTGQRGYTF.

V gene TRBV7-3 combines with J gene TRBJ2-5; no clear D. Trimming took 0 bases from V and 5 from J, leaving 10 bases between them. The CDR3 has 14 amino acids. Germline CDR1 and CDR2: SGHTA and FQGTGA. The DNA for the CDR3 is TGTGCCAGCAGCTTAACCGGGTTTGGGGAGACCCAGTACTTC. Translated, it gives CASSLTGFGETQYF.

The chain uses TRBV27 and TRBJ1-6; D unclear. Germline values: CDR1 MNHEY, CDR2 SMNVEV (reference sequence). There are 15 residues in the CDR3. V was clipped by 7 bases and J by 2 bases, with 12 bases between them. The chain's CDR3 is CASIKGSTYNSPLHF. In nucleotides, the CDR3 is TGTGCCAGCATTAAAGGGAGCACCTATAATTCACCCCTCCACTTT.